Listed below are T cell receptor beta chains from one sample, sequenced in a study of T cells in Graves' hyperthyroidism and ophthalmopathy. TCRdb reanalysed the multiplex PCR reads using MiXCR and keeps one entry per CDR3 protein. The sample holds about 700,000 distinct CDR3 sequences; 45% are singletons and the top ten take more than 7%. The material sequenced was peripheral blood or thyroid tissue (not recorded which). The receptors derive from an adult man with Graves' disease, either hyperthyroidism or ophthalmopathy (not recorded which). Each CDR3 is given with its conserved first and last residue. The D gene is left open where the match is weak. A clone size is listed for some rows: how often the clone was seen (once, few, many), or a class if it is expanded.

>TRBD1|-|TRBV2|TRBJ1-1
CASNRDRVNTEAFF
TGTGCCAGCAACCGGGACAGGGTCAACACTGAAGCTTTCTTT
>-|-|TRBV24-1|TRBJ1-1
CASSLRPQLSMNTEAFF
TGTGCCAGCAGTTTACGGCCGCAATTGAGCATGAACACTGAAGCTTTCTTT
>-|-|TRBV14|TRBJ1-2
CASSHGRSYGYTF
TGTGCCAGCAGCCACGGACGGAGTTATGGCTACACCTTC
>TRBD1|-|TRBV19|TRBJ1-2
CASSIVGQAYGYTF
TGTGCCAGTAGTATCGTGGGACAGGCTTATGGCTACACCTTC
>TRBD1|-|TRBV7-9|TRBJ1-2
CASSLYPPGQGMGGYTF
TGTGCCAGCAGCTTATATCCTCCGGGACAGGGGATGGGTGGCTACACCTTC
>TRBD2|-|TRBV24-1|TRBJ2-2
CATSDPGTSGGTGELFF
TGTGCCACCAGTGACCCCGGGACTAGCGGGGGGACCGGGGAGCTGTTTTTT
>-|many|TRBV7-9|TRBJ1-3
CASSFESSGNTIYF
TGTGCCAGCAGCTTTGAAAGCTCTGGAAACACCATATATTTT
>-|-|TRBV7-3|TRBJ1-6
CASSPPQRAGEESPLHF
TGTGCCAGCAGCCCCCCACAGAGGGCCGGGGAGGAATCACCCCTCCACTTT
>TRBD1|many|TRBV7-9|TRBJ2-7
CASSQTGTGGEQYF
TGTGCCAGCAGCCAAACCGGGACAGGGGGCGAGCAGTACTTC
>-|once|TRBV5-1|TRBJ1-2
CASSPSMPGNYGYTF
TGCGCCAGCAGCCCTAGTATGCCAGGGAACTATGGCTACACCTTC
>-|few|TRBV7-2|TRBJ1-4
CASSAREKLFF
TGTGCCAGTTCCGCCCGGGAAAAACTGTTTTTT
>TRBD1|few|TRBV6-1|TRBJ2-5
CASRPQGAWQETQYF
TGTGCCAGCAGACCACAGGGGGCTTGGCAAGAGACCCAGTACTTC
>TRBD1|once|TRBV2|TRBJ2-5
CASSPPGQGKKETQYF
TGTGCCAGCAGTCCACCGGGACAGGGGAAGAAAGAGACCCAGTACTTC
>-|few|TRBV5-1|TRBJ1-5
CASSSFGNQPQHF
TGCGCCAGCAGCTCGTTTGGCAATCAGCCCCAGCATTTT
>TRBD1|many|TRBV20-1|TRBJ1-2
CSARTGGSGYTF
TGCAGTGCTAGGACAGGGGGCTCTGGCTACACCTTC
>-|-|TRBV13|TRBJ1-2
CASSHDPAPGPSGYTF
TGTGCCAGCAGCCATGACCCTGCTCCGGGACCGAGTGGCTACACCTTC
>TRBD1|-|TRBV20-1|TRBJ2-6
CSARKGAGGANVLTF
TGCAGTGCTAGGAAGGGGGCTGGCGGGGCCAACGTCCTGACTTTC
>-|-|TRBV11-3|TRBJ2-5
CASSSLPSGFSETQYF
TGTGCCAGCAGCTCGCTACCCTCAGGTTTTTCGGAGACCCAGTACTTC
>-|-|TRBV20-1|TRBJ1-2
CSARDYLTGDGYTF
TGCAGTGCTAGAGATTATTTGACAGGCGATGGCTACACCTTC
>-|-|TRBV5-1|TRBJ1-1
CASSWDGNNEAFF
TGCGCCAGCAGCTGGGATGGGAACAATGAAGCTTTCTTT
>-|-|TRBV7-9|TRBJ2-5
CASSPQGTETQYF
TGTGCCAGCAGTCCACAGGGTACGGAGACCCAGTACTTC
>-|-|TRBV7-9|TRBJ1-1
CASSLARNMNTGAFF
TGTGCCAGCAGCTTAGCGAGAAATATGAACACTGGAGCTTTCTTT
>-|-|TRBV6-5|TRBJ1-2
CASRSGVLRYGYTF
TGTGCCAGCAGGTCCGGGGTCCTCAGATATGGCTACACCTTC
>TRBD2|-|TRBV10-3|TRBJ2-7
CASSYSSTSGSHEQYF
TGTGCCAGCAGTTACTCCAGTACTAGCGGGAGTCACGAGCAGTACTTC
>-|few|TRBV29-1|TRBJ1-2
CSGTMTDTYGYTF
TGCAGCGGGACAATGACAGACACTTATGGCTACACCTTC
>TRBD1|many|TRBV5-5|TRBJ1-4
CASSLEQGREKLFF
TGTGCCAGCAGCTTGGAACAGGGGCGTGAAAAACTGTTTTTT
>TRBD1|many|TRBV14|TRBJ1-2
CASSPEDRANLGGYTF
TGTGCCAGCAGCCCAGAAGACAGGGCGAATTTGGGAGGCTACACCTTC
>-|few|TRBV25-1|TRBJ2-3
CASSNSGSTDTQYF
TGTGCCAGCAGCAACAGCGGGAGCACAGATACGCAGTATTTT
>-|few|TRBV19|TRBJ2-5
CASSDPAGAAGETQYF
TGTGCCAGTAGTGACCCGGCTGGGGCTGCGGGAGAGACCCAGTACTTC
>TRBD1|-|TRBV25-1|TRBJ2-5
CSVEGTAKLETQYF
TGCAGCGTTGAAGGGACAGCGAAGTTGGAGACCCAGTACTTC
>-|-|TRBV7-8|TRBJ2-7
CASSLAAGASSYEQYF
TGTGCCAGCAGCTTAGCGGCGGGGGCGAGCTCCTACGAGCAGTACTTC
>-|many|TRBV20-1|TRBJ1-2
CSASERQSNYGYTF
TGCAGTGCTAGTGAAAGGCAGTCTAACTATGGCTACACCTTC
>-|-|TRBV12-3/TRBV12-4|TRBJ2-5
CASSLGFKGTQYF
TGTGCCAGCAGTTTAGGATTCAAGGGGACCCAGTACTTC
>-|-|TRBV12-5|TRBJ1-1
CASGHGSGEAFF
TGTGCTAGTGGCCATGGGTCCGGTGAAGCTTTCTTT
>TRBD2|once|TRBV20-1|TRBJ2-3
CSARVASGITDTQYF
TGCAGTGCTAGAGTCGCTAGCGGGATCACAGATACGCAGTATTTT
>-|-|TRBV25-1|TRBJ1-2
CARAFEGTYGYTF
TGTGCTAGGGCGTTTGAAGGGACCTATGGCTACACCTTC
>-|-|TRBV6-4|TRBJ1-6
CASSDRDQRNSPLHF
TGTGCCAGCAGTGACAGGGATCAGAGAAATTCACCCCTCCACTTT
>-|-|TRBV20-1|TRBJ1-2
CSASGDSYTF
TGCAGTGCTAGTGGCGACAGCTACACCTTC
>-|many|TRBV24-1|TRBJ1-2
CATSDAGTSYGYTF
TGTGCCACCAGTGACGCCGGGACAAGCTATGGCTACACCTTC
>TRBD2|few|TRBV6-6|TRBJ2-5
CASSYGLAGGGQETQYF
TGTGCCAGCAGTTACGGACTAGCGGGAGGTGGGCAAGAGACCCAGTACTTC
>-|-|TRBV7-2|TRBJ1-2
CASSLPAQGLVYGYTF
TGTGCCAGCAGCTTACCCGCACAGGGTCTGGTCTATGGCTACACCTTC
>TRBD1|-|TRBV29-1|TRBJ2-5
CSVRRQGQQETQYF
TGCAGCGTGAGGCGACAGGGACAGCAAGAGACCCAGTACTTC
>TRBD1|few|TRBV19|TRBJ1-1
CASSITYRGTEAFF
TGTGCCAGTAGTATCACCTACAGGGGCACTGAAGCTTTCTTT
>TRBD1|-|TRBV10-3|TRBJ2-5
CASTPTGLQETQYF
TGTGCCAGCACCCCGACAGGGTTGCAAGAGACCCAGTACTTC
>-|few|TRBV29-1|TRBJ2-5
CSVDPLGGDIQETQYF
TGCAGCGTAGACCCTTTGGGTGGGGACATCCAAGAGACCCAGTACTTC
>TRBD2|-|TRBV5-1|TRBJ2-7
CASSLVAVAGGPNYEQYF
TGCGCCAGCAGCTTGGTGGCGGTAGCGGGAGGGCCTAACTACGAGCAGTACTTC
>-|few|TRBV12-3/TRBV12-4|TRBJ2-7
CASSSDREEEQYF
TGTGCCAGCAGCTCCGACAGGGAGGAAGAGCAGTACTTC
>TRBD2|-|TRBV7-2|TRBJ2-7
CASSRGLAVSYEQYF
TGTGCCAGCAGCCGGGGACTAGCGGTTTCCTACGAGCAGTACTTC
>-|-|TRBV15|TRBJ1-3
CATSSVQGSSGNTIYF
TGTGCCACCAGCAGTGTCCAGGGGAGCTCTGGAAACACCATATATTTT
>-|many|TRBV7-6|TRBJ1-3
CASSLVRQGSTIYF
TGTGCCAGCAGCTTAGTAAGGCAGGGGAGCACCATATATTTT